This is a list of T cell receptor beta chains from one sample in a study of T cell responses to AZD1222 COVID-19 vaccine. Here immunoSEQ multiplex PCR was the method, and the copy in TCRdb shows in-frame clones only, minus some. This repertoire shows 150,000 or so clones, about 91% found once; its top ten account for roughly 2%. The source material was peripheral blood, sampled on day 0 of AZD1222 vaccination. The receptors here all came from an adult in good health. Each CDR3 is given with its conserved first and last residue. D genes are given only for firm matches. Where a row states a size, it is once, few, many or the class of an expanded clone; other rows omit it.

NA,TRBV11-2,TRBJ2-7,TRBD1,CASSRETGVNYEQYF,TGTGCCAGCAGCAGAGAAACAGGGGTTAACTACGAGCAGTACTTC
NA,TRBV9,TRBJ2-3,NA,CASSATGARGDTQYF,TGTGCCAGCAGCGCCACCGGGGCTCGCGGGGATACGCAGTATTTT
NA,TRBV3-1/TRBV3-2,TRBJ2-6,TRBD1,CASSHGDRGPSGANVLTF,TGTGCCAGCAGCCATGGGGACAGGGGTCCCTCTGGGGCCAACGTCCTGACTTTC
NA,TRBV13,TRBJ2-5,TRBD1,CASSFSLGQGGQTQYF,TGTGCCAGCAGCTTCTCACTCGGACAGGGTGGACAGACCCAGTACTTC
NA,TRBV18,TRBJ1-1,NA,CASSPGPKNTEAFF,TGTGCCAGCTCACCGGGCCCGAAGAACACTGAAGCTTTCTTT
NA,TRBV27,TRBJ2-5,TRBD1,CASSLTGETQYF,TGTGCCAGCAGTCTGACAGGGGAGACCCAGTACTTC
NA,TRBV7-9,TRBJ1-2,NA,CASSPTSSDGYTF,TGTGCCAGCAGCCCCACGAGCTCGGATGGCTACACCTTC
NA,TRBV19,TRBJ2-2,TRBD1,CASGTGDYTGELFF,TGTGCCAGTGGGACAGGGGACTACACCGGGGAGCTGTTTTTT
NA,TRBV5-1,TRBJ2-1,NA,CASSVSASDNEQFF,TGCGCCAGCAGCGTATCCGCCTCGGACAATGAGCAGTTCTTC
NA,TRBV28,TRBJ2-7,NA,CVTGGLHGAEGEQYF,TGTGTCACCGGCGGACTCCATGGTGCGGAGGGCGAGCAGTACTTC
NA,TRBV9,TRBJ1-4,NA,CATLLRVEKLFF,TGTGCCACCCTCCTCAGGGTTGAAAAACTGTTTTTT
once,TRBV5-1,TRBJ2-7,TRBD2,CASTPRTSGSYEQYF,TGCGCCAGCACCCCTCGGACTAGCGGGAGCTACGAGCAGTACTTC
few,TRBV4-3,TRBJ1-2,NA,CASSRGYNYGYTF,TGCGCCAGCAGCCGCGGATACAACTATGGCTACACCTTC
NA,TRBV28,TRBJ2-7,NA,CASSSATDEQYF,TGTGCCAGCAGTTCAGCTACCGACGAGCAGTACTTC
once,TRBV4-1,TRBJ2-4,TRBD2,CASSQEGLAGGNIQYF,TGCGCCAGCAGCCAGGAGGGACTAGCGGGAGGGAACATTCAGTACTTC
few,TRBV19,TRBJ2-1,NA,CASTGRDAQFF,TGTGCCAGTACGGGGCGGGACGCGCAGTTCTTC
NA,TRBV4-1,TRBJ2-1,TRBD2,CASSQALAGVYEQFF,TGCGCCAGCAGCCAAGCCCTAGCGGGAGTCTATGAGCAGTTCTTC
medium-sized,TRBV28,TRBJ1-1,TRBD1,CASTPQAGGRTEAFF,TGTGCCAGCACCCCTCAGGCAGGGGGCAGGACTGAAGCTTTCTTT
NA,TRBV19,TRBJ1-1,NA,CASSIGIRAQGTEAFF,TGTGCCAGTAGTATAGGAATAAGGGCTCAGGGAACTGAAGCTTTCTTT
NA,TRBV13,TRBJ2-5,NA,CASSLRGRLIQEAQYF,TGTGCCAGCAGCTTACGGGGACGGCTGATTCAAGAGGCCCAGTACTTC
NA,TRBV19,TRBJ1-5,TRBD1,CASSDAGQINQPQHF,TGTGCCAGTAGTGATGCGGGACAGATAAATCAGCCCCAGCATTTT
few,TRBV9,TRBJ2-7,NA,CASNYAGDTYEQYF,TGTGCCAGCAATTATGCAGGGGATACCTACGAGCAGTACTTC
NA,TRBV29-1,TRBJ1-2,NA,CSVLGEAIGYTF,TGCAGCGTTCTGGGAGAGGCTATCGGCTACACCTTC
NA,TRBV6-6,TRBJ2-7,NA,CASSYMGQQYF,TGTGCCAGCAGTTACATGGGACAGCAGTACTTC
NA,TRBV29-1,TRBJ1-5,NA,CSVEGGTGNQPQHF,TGCAGCGTTGAGGGCGGGACGGGGAATCAGCCCCAGCATTTT
NA,TRBV25-1,TRBJ2-7,NA,CASSPRQSYEQYF,TGTGCCAGCAGTCCTCGACAGAGCTACGAGCAGTACTTC
NA,TRBV7-9,TRBJ2-5,TRBD1,CASSRVGTGPQETQYF,TGTGCCAGCAGCCGTGTGGGGACAGGGCCTCAAGAGACCCAGTACTTC
NA,TRBV9,TRBJ1-1,NA,CASSVWWTEQNTEAFF,TGTGCCAGCAGCGTATGGTGGACAGAACAGAACACTGAAGCTTTCTTT
NA,TRBV19,TRBJ2-2,TRBD1,CASSMTGATGELFF,TGTGCCAGTAGTATGACAGGGGCCACCGGGGAGCTGTTTTTT
NA,TRBV10-1,TRBJ1-3,NA,CASIALGVDGNTIYF,TGCGCCAGCATCGCGCTTGGGGTAGATGGAAACACCATATATTTT
NA,TRBV7-2,TRBJ1-3,NA,CASSFIRGASGNTIYF,TGTGCCAGCAGCTTCATCCGGGGGGCGTCGGGAAACACCATATATTTT
NA,TRBV5-6,TRBJ1-1,NA,CASSPTGRTEAFF,TGTGCCAGCAGCCCTACAGGGCGGACTGAAGCTTTCTTT
few,TRBV7-2,TRBJ2-1,TRBD2,CASSFGGLAGGFF,TGTGCCAGCAGCTTTGGGGGACTAGCGGGCGGGTTCTTC
NA,TRBV5-4,TRBJ2-2,NA,CASSLEVPGELFF,TGTGCCAGCAGCTTGGAGGTACCCGGGGAGCTGTTTTTT
NA,TRBV21-1,TRBJ1-2,NA,CASSPPGQGFYGYTF,TGTGCCAGCAGCCCCCCGGGACAGGGGTTTTATGGCTACACCTTC
once,TRBV15,TRBJ2-5,TRBD2,CATSRDMGLAGDETQYF,TGTGCCACCAGCAGAGATATGGGACTAGCGGGAGATGAGACCCAGTACTTC
NA,TRBV3-1/TRBV3-2,TRBJ1-4,NA,CASSQELAVANEKLFF,TGTGCCAGCAGCCAAGAATTAGCGGTGGCTAATGAAAAACTGTTTTTT
NA,TRBV5-4,TRBJ2-5,NA,CASSLVGRDETQYF,TGTGCCAGCAGCTTGGTGGGCAGAGATGAGACCCAGTACTTC
NA,TRBV9,TRBJ1-2,NA,CASSTSYGYTF,TGTGCCAGCAGCACCAGCTATGGCTACACCTTC
NA,TRBV28,TRBJ2-5,TRBD1,CASTDRVETQYF,TGTGCCAGCACCGACAGGGTAGAGACCCAGTACTTC
NA,TRBV27,TRBJ2-7,TRBD2,CASSQGTSVTYEQYF,TGTGCCAGCAGTCAAGGGACTAGTGTAACCTACGAGCAGTACTTC
NA,TRBV6-5,TRBJ2-7,TRBD1,CASGTTGRAYEQYF,TGTGCCAGCGGGACGACAGGGCGAGCATACGAGCAGTACTTC
NA,TRBV24-1,TRBJ1-6,NA,CATPRGRNSPLHF,TGTGCCACCCCAAGGGGACGGAATTCACCCCTCCACTTT
once,TRBV19,TRBJ2-1,TRBD2,CASSRLAGGPSGYNEQFF,TGTGCCAGTAGTAGACTAGCGGGAGGGCCATCCGGCTACAATGAGCAGTTCTTC
NA,TRBV9,TRBJ1-6,NA,CASSPGGSYNSPLHF,TGTGCCAGCAGCCCGGGCGGGAGTTATAATTCACCCCTCCACTTT
few,TRBV29-1,TRBJ2-1,TRBD1,CSVGGTENSYNEQFF,TGCAGCGTTGGAGGGACAGAAAATTCCTACAATGAGCAGTTCTTC
few,TRBV24-1,TRBJ2-1,NA,CATSDLPGRSDEQFF,TGTGCCACCAGTGATTTACCGGGGCGCTCCGATGAGCAGTTCTTC
NA,TRBV25-1,TRBJ1-6,NA,CASSGQARNSPLHF,TGTGCCAGCAGTGGACAGGCGCGGAATTCACCCCTCCACTTT
NA,TRBV3-1/TRBV3-2,TRBJ2-7,NA,CASSQDISYYEQYF,TGTGCCAGCAGCCAAGATATCAGTTACTACGAGCAGTACTTC